This T cell receptor (beta chain) emerged from a study of blood T cells in healthy people across ages. Germline loops: CDR1 SEHNR, CDR2 FQNEAQ (reference sequence). Trimming removed 0 bases at V and 5 bases at J, with 14 bases between. The CDR3 spans 15 residues. Every sample yielded at least 6 million isolated PBMCs. With a J-beta primer mix and a sample-barcoded 5' primer, a second PCR ran roughly 7 to 11 cycles. Each CDR3 protein gets one entry after TCRdb re-called the 5' RACE reads with MiXCR. The data contain around 1,500,000 distinct CDR3 sequences, about 30% of them singletons. This clonotype was observed a few times.

The origin of this receptor is a woman under 40 in good health. The rearrangement links TRBV7-9 to TRBJ2-7, with a possible D match to TRBD1 (6 bases). Sequenced input: blood. CDR3 sequence: CASSLAGARGHEQYF. Written as DNA, the CDR3 is TGTGCCAGCAGCTTAGCGGGGGCTCGAGGCCACGAGCAGTACTTC.